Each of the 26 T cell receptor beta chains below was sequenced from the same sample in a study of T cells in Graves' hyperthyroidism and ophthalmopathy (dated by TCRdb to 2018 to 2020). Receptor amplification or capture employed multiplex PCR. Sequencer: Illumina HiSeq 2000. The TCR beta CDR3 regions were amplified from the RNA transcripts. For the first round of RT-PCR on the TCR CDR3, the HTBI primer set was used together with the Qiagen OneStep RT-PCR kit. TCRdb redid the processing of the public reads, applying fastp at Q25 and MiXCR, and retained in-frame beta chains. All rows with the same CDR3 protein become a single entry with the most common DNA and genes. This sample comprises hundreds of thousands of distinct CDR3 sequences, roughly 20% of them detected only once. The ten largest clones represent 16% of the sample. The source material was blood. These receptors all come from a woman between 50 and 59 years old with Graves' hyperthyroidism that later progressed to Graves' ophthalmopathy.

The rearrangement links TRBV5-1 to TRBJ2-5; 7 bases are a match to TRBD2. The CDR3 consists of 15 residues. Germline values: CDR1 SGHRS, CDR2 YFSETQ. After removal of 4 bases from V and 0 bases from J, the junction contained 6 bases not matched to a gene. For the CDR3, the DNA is TGCGCCAGCAGCAACAGCGGGGTGTACCAAGAGACCCAGTACTTC. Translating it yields CASSNSGVYQETQYF.

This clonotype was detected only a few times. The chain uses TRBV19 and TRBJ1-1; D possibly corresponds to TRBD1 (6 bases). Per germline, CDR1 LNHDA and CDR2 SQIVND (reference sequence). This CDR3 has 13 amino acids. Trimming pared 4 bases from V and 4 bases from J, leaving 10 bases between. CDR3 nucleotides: TGTGCCAGTAGTAGGGACACGGCCACTGAAGCTTTCTTT. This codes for CASSRDTATEAFF.

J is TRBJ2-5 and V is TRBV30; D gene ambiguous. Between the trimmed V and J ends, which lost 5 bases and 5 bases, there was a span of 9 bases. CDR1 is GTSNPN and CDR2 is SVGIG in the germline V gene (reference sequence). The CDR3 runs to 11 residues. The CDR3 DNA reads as TGTGCCTGGGGCCCCCGGGAGACCCAGTACTTC. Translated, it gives CAWGPRETQYF.

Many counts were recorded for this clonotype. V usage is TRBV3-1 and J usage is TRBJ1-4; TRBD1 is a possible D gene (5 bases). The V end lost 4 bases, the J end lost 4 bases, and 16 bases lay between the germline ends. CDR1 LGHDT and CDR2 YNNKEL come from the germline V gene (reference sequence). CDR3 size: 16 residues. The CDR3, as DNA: TGTGCCAGCAGCCCGATCGGGGGGAGGGGTAATGAAAAACTGTTTTTT. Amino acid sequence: CASSPIGGRGNEKLFF.

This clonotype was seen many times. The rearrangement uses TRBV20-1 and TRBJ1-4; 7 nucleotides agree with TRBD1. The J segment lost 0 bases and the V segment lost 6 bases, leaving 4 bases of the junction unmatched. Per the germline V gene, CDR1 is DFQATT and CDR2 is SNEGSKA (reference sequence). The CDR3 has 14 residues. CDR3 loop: CSAKGTATNEKLFF. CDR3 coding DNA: TGCAGTGCAAAAGGGACAGCAACTAATGAAAAACTGTTTTTT.

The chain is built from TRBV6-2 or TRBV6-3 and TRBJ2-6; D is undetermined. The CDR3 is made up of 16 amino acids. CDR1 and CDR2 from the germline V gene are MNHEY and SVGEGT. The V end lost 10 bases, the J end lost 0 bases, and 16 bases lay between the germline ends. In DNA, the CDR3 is TGTGCCACGTTGAGAACAGCCCGCTCTGGGGCCAACGTCCTGACTTTC. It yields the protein CATLRTARSGANVLTF.

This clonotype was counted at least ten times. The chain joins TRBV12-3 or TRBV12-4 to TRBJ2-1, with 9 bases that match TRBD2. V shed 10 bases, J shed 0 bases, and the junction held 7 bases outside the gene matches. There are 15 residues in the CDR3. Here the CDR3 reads CATTSGGRSYNEQFF. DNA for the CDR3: TGTGCCACTACGAGCGGGGGGCGCTCCTACAATGAGCAGTTCTTC.

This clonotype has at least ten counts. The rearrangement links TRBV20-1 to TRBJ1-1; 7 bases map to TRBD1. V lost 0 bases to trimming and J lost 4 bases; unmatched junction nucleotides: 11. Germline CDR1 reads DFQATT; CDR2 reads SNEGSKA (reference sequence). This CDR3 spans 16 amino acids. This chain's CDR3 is CSARDETGLGGTEAFF. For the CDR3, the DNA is TGCAGTGCTAGAGATGAGACAGGGCTAGGGGGCACTGAAGCTTTCTTT.

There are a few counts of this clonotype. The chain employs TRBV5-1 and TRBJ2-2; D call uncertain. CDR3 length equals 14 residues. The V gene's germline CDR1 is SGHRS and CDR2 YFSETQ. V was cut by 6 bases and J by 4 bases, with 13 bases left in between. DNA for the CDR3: TGCGCCAGCAATTTCAAGGAGAGCACCGGGGAGCTGTTTTTT. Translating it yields CASNFKESTGELFF.

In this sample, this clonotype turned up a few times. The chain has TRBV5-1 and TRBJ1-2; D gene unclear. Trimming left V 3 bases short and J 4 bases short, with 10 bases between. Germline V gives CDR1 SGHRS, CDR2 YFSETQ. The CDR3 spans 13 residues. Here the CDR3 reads CASSWETGYGYTF. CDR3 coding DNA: TGCGCCAGCAGCTGGGAGACGGGCTATGGCTACACCTTC.

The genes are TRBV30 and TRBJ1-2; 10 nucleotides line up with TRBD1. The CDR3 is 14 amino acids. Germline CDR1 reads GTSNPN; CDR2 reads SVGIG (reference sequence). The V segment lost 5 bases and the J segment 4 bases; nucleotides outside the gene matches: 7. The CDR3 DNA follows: TGTGCCTGGGGGGGGACAGGGGTGCGCTATGGCTACACCTTC. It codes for CAWGGTGVRYGYTF.

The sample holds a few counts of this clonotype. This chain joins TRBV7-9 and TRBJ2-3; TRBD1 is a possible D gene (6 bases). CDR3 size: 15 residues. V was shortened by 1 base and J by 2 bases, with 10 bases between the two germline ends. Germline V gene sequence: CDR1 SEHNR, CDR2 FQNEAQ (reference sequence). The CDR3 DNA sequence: TGTGCCAGCAGCTTAGTGGCAGGGGACACAGATACGCAGTATTTT. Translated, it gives CASSLVAGDTDTQYF.

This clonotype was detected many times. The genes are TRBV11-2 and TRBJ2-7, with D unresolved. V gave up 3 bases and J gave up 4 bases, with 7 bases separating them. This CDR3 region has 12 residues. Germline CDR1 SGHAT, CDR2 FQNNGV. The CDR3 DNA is TGTGCCAGCAGCTTTTCCCGATACGAGCAGTACTTC. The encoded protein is CASSFSRYEQYF.

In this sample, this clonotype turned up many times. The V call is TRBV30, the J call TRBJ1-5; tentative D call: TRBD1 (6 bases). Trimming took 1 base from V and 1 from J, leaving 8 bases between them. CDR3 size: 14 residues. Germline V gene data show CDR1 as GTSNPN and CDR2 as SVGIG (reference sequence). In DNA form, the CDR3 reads TGTGCCTGGAGTGGGGGGCTGAGCAATCAGCCCCAGCATTTT. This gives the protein CAWSGGLSNQPQHF.

The CDR3 loop is CASSGGSYNSPLHF. In nucleotides, the CDR3 is TGTGCCAGCAGTGGGGGTTCCTATAATTCACCCCTCCACTTT. This chain uses TRBV6-2 or TRBV6-3 with TRBJ1-6, with TRBD1 as a possible D gene (5 bases). Germline CDR1 reads MNHEY; CDR2 reads SVGEGT. V dropped 5 bases and J dropped 1 base, with 6 bases sitting between them. The CDR3 extends over 14 amino acids.

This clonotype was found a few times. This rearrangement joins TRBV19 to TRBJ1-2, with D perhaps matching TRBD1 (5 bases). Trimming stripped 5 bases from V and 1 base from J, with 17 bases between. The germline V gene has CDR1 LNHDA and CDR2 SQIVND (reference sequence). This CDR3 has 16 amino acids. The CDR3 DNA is TGTGCCAGTAGTCCTTTCTTTACAGGCAGTAACTATGGCTACACCTTC. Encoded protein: CASSPFFTGSNYGYTF.

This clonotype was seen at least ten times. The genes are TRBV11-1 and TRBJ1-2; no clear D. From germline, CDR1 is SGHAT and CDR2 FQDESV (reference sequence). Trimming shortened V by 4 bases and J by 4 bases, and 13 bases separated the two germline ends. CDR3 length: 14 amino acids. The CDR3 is CASSSVGGGYGYTF. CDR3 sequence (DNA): TGTGCCAGCAGCTCTGTAGGAGGAGGCTATGGCTACACCTTC.

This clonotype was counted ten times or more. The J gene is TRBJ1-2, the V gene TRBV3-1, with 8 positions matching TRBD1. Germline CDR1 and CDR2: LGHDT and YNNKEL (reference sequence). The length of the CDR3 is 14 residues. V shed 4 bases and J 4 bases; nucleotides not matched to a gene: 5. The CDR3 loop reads CASSRGQGRYGYTF. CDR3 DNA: TGTGCCAGCAGCCGAGGACAGGGCCGCTATGGCTACACCTTC.

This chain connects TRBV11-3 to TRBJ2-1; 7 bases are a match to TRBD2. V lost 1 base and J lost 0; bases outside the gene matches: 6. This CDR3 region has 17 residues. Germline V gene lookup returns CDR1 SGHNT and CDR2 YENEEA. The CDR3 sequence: CASSLGLADNSYNEQFF. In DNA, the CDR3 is TGTGCCAGCAGCTTAGGCCTAGCGGACAACTCCTACAATGAGCAGTTCTTC.

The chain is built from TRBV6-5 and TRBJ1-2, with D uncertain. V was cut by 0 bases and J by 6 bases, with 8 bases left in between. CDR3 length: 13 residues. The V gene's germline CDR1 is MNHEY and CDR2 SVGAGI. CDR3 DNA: TGTGCCAGCAGTTACTCTATCAGCGATGGCTACACCTTC. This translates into CASSYSISDGYTF.

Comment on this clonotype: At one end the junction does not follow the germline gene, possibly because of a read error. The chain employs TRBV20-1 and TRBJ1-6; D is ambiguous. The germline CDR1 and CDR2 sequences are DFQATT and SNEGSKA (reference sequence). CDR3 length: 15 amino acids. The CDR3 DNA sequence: TGCAGTGCTAGGCCCAGCGTCGGGTATAGTTCACCCCTCCACTTT. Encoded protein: CSARPSVGYSSPLHF.

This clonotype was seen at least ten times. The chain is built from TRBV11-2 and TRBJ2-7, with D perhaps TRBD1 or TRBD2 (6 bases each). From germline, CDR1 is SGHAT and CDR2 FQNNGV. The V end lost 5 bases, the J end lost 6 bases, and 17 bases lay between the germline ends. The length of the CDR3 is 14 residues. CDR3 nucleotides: TGTGCCAGCAGCCCAAGGGGGGTGGGCTCCGAGCAGTACTTC. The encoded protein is CASSPRGVGSEQYF.

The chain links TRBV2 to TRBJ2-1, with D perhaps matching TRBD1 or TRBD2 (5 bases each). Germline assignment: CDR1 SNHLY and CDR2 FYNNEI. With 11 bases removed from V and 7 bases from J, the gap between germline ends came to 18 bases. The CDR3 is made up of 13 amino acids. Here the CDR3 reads CAEGLLASNEQFF. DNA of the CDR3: TGTGCCGAGGGGCTTTTGGCGTCAAATGAGCAGTTCTTC. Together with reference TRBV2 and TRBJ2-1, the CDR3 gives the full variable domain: EPEVTQTPSHQVTQMGQEVILRCVPISNHLYFYWYRQILGQKVEFLVSFYNNEISEKSEIFDDQFSVERPDGSNFTLKIRSTKLEDSAMYFCAEGLLASNEQFFGPGTRLTVL.

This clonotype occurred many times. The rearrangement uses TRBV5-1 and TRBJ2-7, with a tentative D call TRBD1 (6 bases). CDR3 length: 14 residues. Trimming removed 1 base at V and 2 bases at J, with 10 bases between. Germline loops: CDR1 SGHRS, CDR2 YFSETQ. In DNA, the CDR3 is TGCGCCAGCAGCTTGCGGGACACAACCTACGAGCAGTACTTC. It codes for CASSLRDTTYEQYF.

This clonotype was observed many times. The CDR3: CASSSGADYNEQFF. The CDR3 DNA sequence: TGTGCCAGCAGCTCGGGGGCCGACTACAATGAGCAGTTCTTC. This rearrangement joins TRBV5-5 to TRBJ2-1; TRBD1 or TRBD2 may be the D gene (6 bases each). The CDR3 is 14 amino acids. Looked up from germline, CDR1 is SGHKS and CDR2 is YYEKEE (reference sequence). Trimming stripped 3 bases from V and 3 bases from J, with 10 bases between.

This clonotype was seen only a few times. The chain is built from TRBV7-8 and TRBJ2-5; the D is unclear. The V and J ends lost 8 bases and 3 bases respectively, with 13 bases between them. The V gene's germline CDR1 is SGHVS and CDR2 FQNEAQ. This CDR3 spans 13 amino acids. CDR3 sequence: CASFRWQEETQYF. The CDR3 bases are TGTGCCAGCTTCCGGTGGCAAGAAGAGACCCAGTACTTC. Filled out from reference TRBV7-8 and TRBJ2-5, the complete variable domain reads GAGVSQSPRYKVAKRGQDVALRCDPISGHVSLFWYQQALGQGPEFLTYFQNEAQLDKSGLPSDRFFAERPEGSVSTLKIQRTQQEDSAVYLCASFRWQEETQYFGPGTRLLVL.